Listed below are T cell receptor beta chains from one sample, sequenced in a study of OX40 agonist ivuxolimab in advanced cancers. The data were produced by immunoSEQ multiplex PCR, yet TCRdb's version contains in-frame clones alone and is incomplete. Among about 75,000 clones listed, approximately 90% were seen once. The source was CD4+ or CD8+ T cells sorted from blood, collected in a trial of the OX40 agonist ivuxolimab. All receptors derive from an adult with an advanced solid tumor such as melanoma, head and neck, liver or kidney cancer. The CDR3 runs from the conserved cysteine through the conserved F or W. The D gene is left open where the match is weak. Not every row has a clone size; where given, it reads once, few, many or a size class.

J: TRBJ1-2
D: NA
V: TRBV5-4
size: NA
DNA: TGTGCCAGCAGCTTGGTGGCAGGGGATGGCTACACCTTC
CDR3: CASSLVAGDGYTF

J: TRBJ1-4
D: NA
V: TRBV11-3
size: once
DNA: TGTGCCAGCAGCTTAGAGGAAGGTTTACTGTTTTTT
CDR3: CASSLEEGLLFF

J: TRBJ1-2
D: TRBD1
V: TRBV4-2
size: NA
DNA: TGTGCCAGCGAACCTACAATCAGGGGGGGCTATGGCTACACCTTC
CDR3: CASEPTIRGGYGYTF

J: TRBJ2-7
D: NA
V: TRBV5-1
size: NA
DNA: TGCGCCAGCAGCTCCTCACTGTACGAGCAGTACTTC
CDR3: CASSSSLYEQYF

J: TRBJ1-3
D: NA
V: TRBV27
size: once
DNA: TGTGCCAGCAGTTCCCCCCATGGAAACACCATATATTTT
CDR3: CASSSPHGNTIYF

J: TRBJ2-4
D: TRBD1
V: TRBV5-4
size: NA
DNA: TGTGCCAGCAGCTTGGGGACAGGGGCCCAAAACATTCAGTACTTC
CDR3: CASSLGTGAQNIQYF

J: TRBJ1-5
D: NA
V: TRBV30
size: once
DNA: TGTGCCTGGAGTCCACCCACGAGGGGCCGTCAGCCCCAGCATTTT
CDR3: CAWSPPTRGRQPQHF

J: TRBJ2-2
D: NA
V: TRBV11-2
size: NA
DNA: TGTGCCAGCAGTCATCAATGGGGCCAGTTTAACACCGGGGAGCTGTTTTTT
CDR3: CASSHQWGQFNTGELFF

J: TRBJ2-1
D: TRBD2
V: TRBV29-1
size: NA
DNA: TGCAGCGTTGAGGGGGGGAATGAGCAGTTCTTC
CDR3: CSVEGGNEQFF

J: TRBJ2-1
D: NA
V: TRBV9
size: NA
DNA: TGTGCCAGCAGTTCGACCGATAGCTCCTACAATGAGCAGTTCTTC
CDR3: CASSSTDSSYNEQFF

J: TRBJ1-5
D: NA
V: TRBV7-2
size: NA
DNA: TGTGCCAGCAGCTTATCGGATAGCAATCAGCCCCAGCATTTT
CDR3: CASSLSDSNQPQHF

J: TRBJ1-3
D: NA
V: TRBV7-2
size: once
DNA: TGTGCCAGCAGCTTTCCTCAACGGCGTGGAGACACCATATATTTT
CDR3: CASSFPQRRGDTIYF

J: TRBJ2-7
D: NA
V: TRBV2
size: NA
DNA: TGTGCCAGCAGTGAAGCTGGGCGGGGAAGCTACGAGCAGTACTTC
CDR3: CASSEAGRGSYEQYF

J: TRBJ2-3
D: NA
V: TRBV27
size: NA
DNA: TGTGCCAGCAGTTTCAGGGGAGGTCGCGGGCGCACAGATACGCAGTATTTT
CDR3: CASSFRGGRGRTDTQYF

J: TRBJ1-2
D: NA
V: TRBV6-5
size: NA
DNA: TGTGCCAGCATCTGGTTAGACGCAGGGAACTATGGCTACACCTTC
CDR3: CASIWLDAGNYGYTF

J: TRBJ2-2
D: NA
V: TRBV2
size: NA
DNA: TGTGCCAGCGGCAGGGAGCGCACCGGGGAGCTGTTTTTT
CDR3: CASGRERTGELFF

J: TRBJ1-4
D: TRBD1
V: TRBV10-3
size: once
DNA: TGTGCCACCCGACAGGGCTTTACTAATGAAAAACTGTTTTTT
CDR3: CATRQGFTNEKLFF

J: TRBJ2-5
D: TRBD1
V: TRBV5-1
size: NA
DNA: TGCGCCAGCAGCGACGTACAGGGGGCGAGAGAGACCCAGTACTTC
CDR3: CASSDVQGARETQYF

J: TRBJ2-1
D: NA
V: TRBV16
size: NA
DNA: TGTGCCAGCAGCCCAACATGGGGAAATGGTGAGCAGTTCTTC
CDR3: CASSPTWGNGEQFF

J: TRBJ1-6
D: NA
V: TRBV6-6
size: NA
DNA: TGTGCCAGCAGTCCCGGGAATTCACCCCTCCACTTT
CDR3: CASSPGNSPLHF

J: TRBJ2-7
D: NA
V: TRBV27
size: NA
DNA: TGTGCCAGCAGATCCGGGGGTTCCTTCTACGAGCAGTACTTC
CDR3: CASRSGGSFYEQYF

J: TRBJ1-6
D: TRBD1
V: TRBV7-9
size: few
DNA: TGTGCCAGCAGCTTAGTGGTGGAGGGGGCGCCCCTCCACTTT
CDR3: CASSLVVEGAPLHF